The 11 T cell receptor beta chains in this list originate from one sample, sequenced in a study of shared clonotypes between healthy human individuals. Sequencing was performed with immunoSEQ multiplex PCR; in TCRdb, only in-frame clones are kept and a portion is missing. The sample lists about 1.5 million clones; around 98% were seen once. Sequenced input: naive CD4+ T cells sorted from blood. Subset of the sample: CD45RA+ positively selected. These receptors came from a man aged 25-40 years in good health.

J is TRBJ2-1 and V is TRBV6-5; D not resolved. The CDR3 consists of 15 residues. V gave up 3 bases and J gave up 3 bases, with 12 bases separating them. CDR1 is MNHEY, CDR2 SVGAGI, per germline. CDR3 in amino acids: CASSYVAANYNEQFF. CDR3 coding DNA: TGTGCCAGCAGTTATGTGGCGGCCAACTACAATGAGCAGTTCTTC.

The chain's CDR3 is CASSWTSDYEQYF. The CDR3 region has the DNA TGTGCCAGCAGCTGGACGAGCGACTACGAGCAGTACTTC. The chain couples TRBV2 to TRBJ2-7; no firm D call. Germline CDR1 reads SNHLY; CDR2 reads FYNNEI. Trimming removed 6 bases at V and 3 bases at J, with 12 bases between. This CDR3 has 13 residues.

The chain combines TRBV10-1 with TRBJ2-7; possibly TRBD1 for D (5 bases). Per the germline V gene, CDR1 is WNHNN and CDR2 is SYGVQD (reference sequence). Trimming left V 6 bases short and J 6 bases short, with 15 bases between. The CDR3 is 13 residues long. CDR3 sequence: CASSHIQGVEQYF. In nucleotides, the CDR3 is TGCGCCAGCAGCCACATTCAAGGGGTCGAGCAGTACTTC.

The J gene is TRBJ1-2, the V gene TRBV7-2; the D gene is possibly TRBD1 (6 bases). The CDR3 is 15 residues long. The V gene's germline CDR1 is SGHTA and CDR2 FQGNSA. V lost 3 bases to trimming and J lost 5 bases, with 16 bases between them. The CDR3 loop is CASSLDSLDPYGYTF. The CDR3, as DNA: TGTGCCAGCAGCTTGGACAGCTTAGACCCGTATGGCTACACCTTC.

This chain links TRBV28 with TRBJ1-1, with D unclear. The CDR3 consists of 14 residues. V shed 5 bases and J shed 4 bases, with 14 bases lying between them. Looked up from germline, CDR1 is MDHEN and CDR2 is SYDVKM. The CDR3 nucleotides read TGTGCCAGCAGTCCTGACGTACTTCGCACTGAAGCTTTCTTT. As protein: CASSPDVLRTEAFF. The whole variable domain, remainder taken from reference TRBV28 and TRBJ1-1, is DVKVTQSSRYLVKRTGEKVFLECVQDMDHENMFWYRQDPGLGLRLIYFSYDVKMKEKGDIPEGYSVSREKKERFSLILESASTNQTSMYLCASSPDVLRTEAFFGQGTRLTVV.

The rearrangement joins TRBV5-4 to TRBJ2-5; D gene uncertain. CDR1 and CDR2 (germline): SGHNT, YYREEE (reference sequence). The CDR3 loop spans 13 amino acids. Trimming shortened V by 0 bases and J by 1 base, and 4 bases separated the two germline ends. The CDR3, as DNA: TGTGCCAGCAGCTTGGCTCTCCAAGAGACCCAGTACTTC. It specifies CASSLALQETQYF.

The CDR3: CASSPQLERDYGYTF. As DNA, the CDR3 is TGTGCCAGCAGCCCCCAACTAGAGCGGGACTATGGCTACACCTTC. The rearrangement links TRBV6-6 to TRBJ1-2; D is undetermined. The V and J ends lost 6 bases and 3 bases respectively, with 17 bases between them. In germline, CDR1 is MNHNY, CDR2 SVGAGI (reference sequence). The CDR3 loop spans 15 amino acids.

In this sample, this clone turned up once. This chain joins TRBV28 and TRBJ2-5; the D gene is possibly TRBD2 (7 bases). The V and J ends lost 6 bases and 8 bases respectively, with 19 bases between them. Per the germline V gene, CDR1 is MDHEN and CDR2 is SYDVKM. The CDR3 is made up of 14 amino acids. CDR3 loop: CASRYFGGGPTQYF. DNA of the CDR3: TGTGCCAGCAGGTACTTCGGCGGGGGCCCCACCCAGTACTTC.

This chain connects TRBV28 to TRBJ1-4; D ambiguous. The CDR3 has 13 amino acids. V lost 8 bases and J 0 bases, leaving 7 bases between the germline ends. Germline assignment: CDR1 MDHEN and CDR2 SYDVKM. CDR3 in amino acids: CASAASTNEKLFF. As DNA, the CDR3 is TGTGCCAGCGCAGCTTCAACTAATGAAAAACTGTTTTTT.

With respect to this clone: The sample contains more than one DNA sequence encoding this CDR3. The V call is TRBV19, the J call TRBJ2-3; D is perhaps TRBD1 (6 bases). From germline, CDR1 is LNHDA and CDR2 SQIVND (reference sequence). The ends were cut back, 5 bases at V and 0 bases at J, with 9 bases in the middle. This CDR3 is 14 amino acids long. CDR3 loop: CASSRTASTDTQYF. Written as DNA, the CDR3 is TGTGCCAGTAGTCGGACAGCTAGCACAGATACGCAGTATTTT.

The chain carries TRBV6-1 and TRBJ1-1; D gene ambiguous. V was pared by 0 bases and J by 11 bases, with 16 bases between. The germline V gene encodes CDR1 MNHNS and CDR2 SASEGT. CDR3 length: 14 residues. The CDR3 loop is CASSEALARVGAFF. The CDR3 DNA sequence: TGTGCCAGCAGTGAAGCTTTAGCACGCGTCGGGGCTTTCTTT.